The 9 T cell receptor beta chains presented below share a single source sample, sequenced in a study of shared clonotypes between healthy human individuals. The repertoire was sequenced with immunoSEQ multiplex PCR; TCRdb's copy has only in-frame clones and lacks some. The table records hundreds of thousands of clones, about nine tenths of them present only once. Material for sequencing was memory CD8+ T cells sorted from blood. Indicated subset: CD45RO+ cells pooled with CCR7-negative TemRA cells. The source is a man aged 18 to 30 in good health.

This clone occurred once. This chain links TRBV5-6 with TRBJ1-1; D ambiguous. CDR1 SGHDT and CDR2 YYEEEE come from the germline V gene. This CDR3 is 15 amino acids long. V shed 0 bases and J shed 0 bases, with 9 bases lying between them. Here the CDR3 reads CASSLDTTLNTEAFF. The CDR3, as DNA: TGTGCCAGCAGCTTGGACACCACTTTGAACACTGAAGCTTTCTTT.

V gene TRBV7-2 combines with J gene TRBJ2-5; 7 nucleotides agree with TRBD2. With V trimmed by 5 bases and J by 2 bases, 17 bases remained unmatched. Germline CDR1 SGHTA, CDR2 FQGNSA. CDR3 length: 18 residues. The CDR3 sequence is CASSTRLFLWEGQETQYF. CDR3 in DNA: TGTGCCAGCAGCACCCGACTATTCCTCTGGGAGGGGCAAGAGACCCAGTACTTC.

The V gene is TRBV11-2, the J gene TRBJ2-7; 7 nucleotides match TRBD1. CDR3 size: 13 residues. The J segment lost 2 bases and the V segment lost 5 bases, leaving 3 bases of the junction unmatched. In germline, CDR1 is SGHAT, CDR2 FQNNGV. The CDR3: CASSRDRAYEQYF. The CDR3 bases are TGTGCCAGCAGCCGCGACAGGGCCTACGAGCAGTACTTC. Drawing the rest from reference TRBV11-2 and TRBJ2-7, the complete variable domain is EAGVAQSPRYKIIEKRQSVAFWCNPISGHATLYWYQQILGQGPKLLIQFQNNGVVDDSQLPKDRFSAERLKGVDSTLKIQPAKLEDSAVYLCASSRDRAYEQYFGPGTRLTVT.

This chain joins TRBV15 and TRBJ2-5, with a tentative D call TRBD2 (5 bases). Germline V gene data show CDR1 as LNHNV and CDR2 as YYDKDF (reference sequence). The V end was cut by 3 bases, the J end by 3 bases, with 20 bases between. CDR3 length: 17 residues. CDR3 region: CATSSIKAGLTKETQYF. The CDR3 DNA is TGTGCCACCAGCAGTATTAAGGCGGGCCTTACCAAAGAGACCCAGTACTTC. Drawing the rest from reference TRBV15 and TRBJ2-5, the complete variable domain is DAMVIQNPRYQVTQFGKPVTLSCSQTLNHNVMYWYQQKSSQAPKLLFHYYDKDFNNEADTPDNFQSRRPNTSFCFLDIRSPGLGDTAMYLCATSSIKAGLTKETQYFGPGTRLLVL.

V is TRBV9 and J is TRBJ1-4; D possibly corresponds to TRBD1 (5 bases). Looked up from germline, CDR1 is SGDLS and CDR2 is YYNGEE. This CDR3 region has 15 residues. With 9 bases removed from V and 1 base from J, the gap between germline ends came to 16 bases. This chain's CDR3 is CATFARGRTNEKLFF. The CDR3 DNA reads as TGTGCCACATTCGCTCGGGGGAGAACTAATGAAAAACTGTTTTTT. The whole variable domain, filled in from reference TRBV9 and TRBJ1-4, reads DSGVTQTPKHLITATGQRVTLRCSPRSGDLSVYWYQQSLDQGLQFLIQYYNGEERAKGNILERFSAQQFPDLHSELNLSSLELGDSALYFCATFARGRTNEKLFFGSGTQLSVL.

This sequence joins TRBV4-1 and TRBJ1-2; D is perhaps TRBD1 (5 bases). The CDR3 runs to 14 residues. Trimming stripped 1 base from V and 3 bases from J, with 9 bases between. Germline V gene lookup returns CDR1 MGHRA and CDR2 YSYEKL. CDR3 amino acids: CASSQGGGDYGYTF. Here the CDR3 DNA reads TGCGCCAGCAGCCAAGGGGGCGGCGACTATGGCTACACCTTC.

In nucleotides, the CDR3 is TGTGCCAGCAGCTTTCGGGATTCCTACGAGCAGTACTTC. This codes for CASSFRDSYEQYF. The rearrangement links TRBV7-8 to TRBJ2-7; perhaps TRBD2 as D (5 bases). Germline V gives CDR1 SGHVS, CDR2 FQNEAQ. CDR3 length: 13 residues. V shed 3 bases and J shed 1 base, with 7 bases lying between them. Full variable domain (remainder filled in from reference TRBV7-8 and TRBJ2-7): GAGVSQSPRYKVAKRGQDVALRCDPISGHVSLFWYQQALGQGPEFLTYFQNEAQLDKSGLPSDRFFAERPEGSVSTLKIQRTQQEDSAVYLCASSFRDSYEQYFGPGTRLTVT.

The CDR3 DNA reads as TGTGCCAGCAGTTTATCGGGGACAGGGCTTCACTCCTACGAGCAGTACTTC. Its translation: CASSLSGTGLHSYEQYF. The gene calls are TRBV27 and TRBJ2-7; 9 bases agree with TRBD1. This CDR3 has 17 amino acids. V trimming: 0 bases; J trimming: 0 bases; junction bases outside the gene matches: 6. The germline V gene has CDR1 MNHEY and CDR2 SMNVEV (reference sequence).

This clone was observed a single time. V gene TRBV6-1 combines with J gene TRBJ2-5; the D is unclear. The V end lost 7 bases, the J end lost 5 bases, and 14 bases lay between the germline ends. The CDR3 is made up of 13 amino acids. CDR1 is MNHNS, CDR2 SASEGT, per germline. As DNA, the CDR3 is TGTGCCAGCACGCCACAACCCGCGGAGACCCAGTACTTC. This translates into CASTPQPAETQYF.